One and the same sample provided the 7 T cell receptor beta chains below, sequenced in a study of blood T cell repertoires in COVID-19. TCRdb keeps only in-frame clones here, not all; method: immunoSEQ multiplex PCR. Of tens of thousands of clones detected, 90% appear once; the ten largest clones hold roughly 1%. Source material: peripheral blood. Source of these receptors: a woman aged 50 to 65 in a cohort sampled during active COVID-19.

The chain couples TRBV5-1 to TRBJ1-4; unclear D gene. Germline V CDR1 and CDR2: SGHRS, YFSETQ. The CDR3 loop spans 16 amino acids. The V end lost 4 bases, the J end lost 0 bases, and 13 bases lay between the germline ends. The CDR3 region is CASSPDGVATNEKLFF. CDR3 DNA: TGCGCCAGCAGCCCTGACGGGGTCGCAACTAATGAAAAACTGTTTTTT.

The chain links TRBV5-4 to TRBJ2-4, with 11 bases identical to TRBD2. The CDR3 is made up of 17 amino acids. Germline CDR1 SGHNT, CDR2 YYREEE (reference sequence). Germline trimming cut 2 bases from V and 1 base from J; bases unmatched to any gene: 5. The CDR3 sequence is CASSFPTSGKAKNIQYF. CDR3 in DNA: TGTGCCAGCAGCTTCCCGACTAGCGGGAAGGCCAAAAACATTCAGTACTTC.

This chain uses TRBV5-5 with TRBJ2-7; D is undetermined. The V end was cut by 1 base, the J end by 3 bases, with 5 bases between. CDR3 length: 12 amino acids. Germline V CDR1 and CDR2: SGHKS, YYEKEE (reference sequence). The DNA of the CDR3 is TGTGCCAGCAGCTTGATCCTCTACGAGCAGTACTTC. It is translated as CASSLILYEQYF.

This clone has only one observation. V and J are TRBV5-1 and TRBJ1-2; no reliable D call. Trimming took off 1 base at V and 3 bases at J, with 19 bases between the two ends. From germline, CDR1 is SGHRS and CDR2 YFSETQ. There are 17 residues in the CDR3. Here the CDR3 DNA reads TGCGCCAGCAGCTTGTACGGTGTGGATGGGAGTTACTATGGCTACACCTTC. The encoded protein is CASSLYGVDGSYYGYTF.

A word on this clone: A read error may produce the germline difference seen at one junction end. This chain connects TRBV20-1 to TRBJ2-7; D is perhaps TRBD1 (6 bases). CDR1 DFQATT and CDR2 SNEGSKA come from the germline V gene (reference sequence). CDR3 size: 14 residues. The CDR3 is CSAGDRPLHYEQHF. CDR3 in DNA: TGCAGTGCTGGTGACAGGCCCCTCCATTACGAGCAGCACTTC.

The rearrangement links TRBV25-1 to TRBJ2-3; 8 positions agree with TRBD2. Germline V lookup: CDR1 MGHDK, CDR2 SYGVNS. The CDR3 contains 16 residues. With 2 bases clipped from V and 3 bases from J, the junction kept 7 bases outside the gene matches. This chain's CDR3 is CASSEQGGRNTDTQYF. CDR3 DNA sequence: TGTGCCAGCAGTGAACAGGGCGGGAGGAATACAGATACGCAGTATTTT.

The chain has TRBV28 and TRBJ2-2, with D perhaps matching TRBD2 (6 bases). There are 14 residues in the CDR3. Trimming cost V 3 bases and J 2 bases, with 7 bases left between them. Germline V gene lookup returns CDR1 MDHEN and CDR2 SYDVKM. The CDR3 DNA follows: TGTGCCAGCAGTTTCGGGGGAAACACCGGGGAGCTGTTTTTT. This sequence encodes CASSFGGNTGELFF.